These 10 T cell receptor beta chains were all obtained from the same sample, sequenced in a study of blood T cell repertoires in COVID-19. TCRdb keeps only in-frame clones here, not all; method: immunoSEQ multiplex PCR. Counted here are over 200,000 clones, approximately 82% occurring once; the ten biggest clones make up approximately 12%. Material for sequencing was peripheral blood. These receptors all come from a woman aged 40-49 years with acute or convalescent COVID-19.

As to this clone: The sample holds other DNA sequences that translate to the same CDR3. V usage is TRBV5-1 and J usage is TRBJ2-1, with D possibly matching TRBD1 (6 bases). The ends were cut back, 2 bases at V and 1 base at J, with 7 bases in the middle. Germline loops: CDR1 SGHRS, CDR2 YFSETQ. The CDR3 covers 14 residues. The CDR3 DNA reads TGCGCCAGCAGCTTACAGGGTTCCTACAATGAGCAGTTCTTC. Encoded protein: CASSLQGSYNEQFF.

This rearrangement joins TRBV7-9 to TRBJ2-5; 13 nucleotides match TRBD2. Germline CDR1 reads SEHNR; CDR2 reads FQNEAQ (reference sequence). The CDR3 is 18 amino acids. The V segment lost 4 bases and the J segment 2 bases; nucleotides outside the gene matches: 10. The CDR3 bases are TGTGCCAGCAGCTACCGACTAGCGGGAGGAAGTGGACAAGAGACCCAGTACTTC. Residues: CASSYRLAGGSGQETQYF.

This clone came up once. The V gene is TRBV28, the J gene TRBJ2-7, with TRBD1 matching 7 bases. This CDR3 contains 13 residues. The germline V gene has CDR1 MDHEN and CDR2 SYDVKM. V lost 5 bases to trimming and J lost 6 bases; unmatched junction nucleotides: 7. CDR3 loop: CASSRQGTVEQYF. The DNA of the CDR3 is TGTGCCAGCAGTCGGCAAGGGACAGTCGAGCAGTACTTC.

This clone has a handful of counts. The CDR3 sequence: CASSLGQNSGANVLTF. The CDR3 DNA is TGTGCCAGCAGCTTGGGGCAAAATTCTGGGGCCAACGTCCTGACTTTC. The V and J genes are TRBV11-1 and TRBJ2-6; a weak D match, TRBD1 (5 bases). CDR3 length equals 16 residues. The germline V gene has CDR1 SGHAT and CDR2 FQDESV (reference sequence). Trimming cost V 3 bases and J 1 base, with 10 bases left between them. Full variable domain (rest looked up from reference TRBV11-1 and TRBJ2-6): EAEVAQSPRYKITEKSQAVAFWCDPISGHATLYWYRQILGQGPELLVQFQDESVVDDSQLPKDRFSAERLKGVDSTLKIQPAELGDSAMYLCASSLGQNSGANVLTFGAGSRLTVL.

This clone is medium-sized. The rearrangement links TRBV5-1 to TRBJ2-2; 8 bases align to TRBD2. This CDR3 has 16 amino acids. Germline assignment: CDR1 SGHRS and CDR2 YFSETQ. Trimming took 0 bases from V and 6 from J; bases not matched to a gene: 7. The CDR3 bases are TGCGCCAGCAGCTTGGAGGGACTAGAAGTTGCCGGGGAGCTGTTTTTT. Amino acid sequence: CASSLEGLEVAGELFF.

The chain employs TRBV10-2 and TRBJ2-5; TRBD1 might be the D (6 bases). This CDR3 is built from 12 residues. The V gene lost 6 bases and the J gene lost 2 bases, with 7 bases spanning the gap. Germline assignment: CDR1 WSHSY and CDR2 SAAADI. The CDR3 region has the DNA TGCGCCAGCAGCACAGGGCAAGAGACCCAGTACTTC. This codes for CASSTGQETQYF.

The table lists this clone with a count of one. The chain is built from TRBV4-1 and TRBJ1-3; 7 bases match TRBD1. The V gene end was trimmed by 4 bases and the J gene end by 0 bases; junction bases not matched to a gene: 9. Germline CDR1 MGHRA, CDR2 YSYEKL. CDR3 length: 17 amino acids. CDR3 in DNA: TGCGCCAGCAGCCGTCAGGGGGTCGTCCTCTCTGGAAACACCATATATTTT. Its protein is CASSRQGVVLSGNTIYF.

The chain has TRBV5-4 and TRBJ2-5; 9 positions agree with TRBD1. The germline CDR1 and CDR2 sequences are SGHNT and YYREEE (reference sequence). V shed 1 base and J 5 bases; nucleotides not matched to a gene: 15. This CDR3 is built from 18 residues. The CDR3 bases are TGTGCCAGCAGCTTGCGGCTGGGACAGGGCCCGGAAGCGGAGACCCAGTACTTC. The encoded protein is CASSLRLGQGPEAETQYF.

This sequence joins TRBV5-1 and TRBJ2-7; 9 positions agree with TRBD1. Germline-derived CDR1 and CDR2 are SGHRS and YFSETQ. This CDR3 has 16 residues. V lost 0 bases and J lost 3; bases outside the gene matches: 7. The CDR3 loop reads CASSLGGQGSGYEQYF. In nucleotides, the CDR3 is TGCGCCAGCAGCTTGGGGGGACAGGGAAGCGGCTACGAGCAGTACTTC.

The rearrangement joins TRBV5-1 to TRBJ2-3; D not certain. The CDR3 is 15 residues long. Trimming pared 2 bases from V and 0 bases from J, leaving 10 bases between. Germline-derived CDR1 and CDR2 are SGHRS and YFSETQ. The DNA for the CDR3 is TGCGCCAGCAGCTTTACGGGTGGGAGCACAGATACGCAGTATTTT. As protein: CASSFTGGSTDTQYF.